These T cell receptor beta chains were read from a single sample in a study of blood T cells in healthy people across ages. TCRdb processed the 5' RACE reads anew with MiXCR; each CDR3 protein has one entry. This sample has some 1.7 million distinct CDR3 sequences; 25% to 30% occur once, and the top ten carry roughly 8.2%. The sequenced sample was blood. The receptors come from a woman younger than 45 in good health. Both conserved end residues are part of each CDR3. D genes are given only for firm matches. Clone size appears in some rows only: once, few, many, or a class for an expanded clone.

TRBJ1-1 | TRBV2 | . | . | TGTGCTTGGGGGACGGTGAACACTGAAGCTTTCTTT | CAWGTVNTEAFF
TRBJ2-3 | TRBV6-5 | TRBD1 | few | TGTGCCAGCAAGTACGGGACAGGAGCAGATACGCAGTATTTT | CASKYGTGADTQYF
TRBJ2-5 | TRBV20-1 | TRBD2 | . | TGCAGTGCCCGAAAAGCGGGAGGGGAGGAGACCCAGTACTTC | CSARKAGGEETQYF
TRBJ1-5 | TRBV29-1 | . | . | TGCAGCGTTGAGGAAAGATTAAATCAGCCCCAGCATTTT | CSVEERLNQPQHF
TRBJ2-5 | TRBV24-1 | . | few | TGTGCCACCAGTGACTTTACTAACCAAGAGACCCAGTACTTC | CATSDFTNQETQYF
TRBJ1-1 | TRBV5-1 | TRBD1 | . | TGCGCCAGCAGCTTGGCCAGAATAACAGGGGGAACTGAAGCTTTCTTT | CASSLARITGGTEAFF
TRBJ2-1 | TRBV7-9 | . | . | TGTGCCAGCAGCCCACGGGCTGGCTTTAGCTCCTACAATGAGCAGTTCTTC | CASSPRAGFSSYNEQFF
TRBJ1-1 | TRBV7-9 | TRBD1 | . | TGTGCCAGCAGCTTACTGCCGGAATGGACAGGTAACACTGAAGCTTTCTTT | CASSLLPEWTGNTEAFF
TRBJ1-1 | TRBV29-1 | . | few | TGCAGCGTTGATTTTGGAGGGATGGGCACTGAAGCTTTCTTT | CSVDFGGMGTEAFF
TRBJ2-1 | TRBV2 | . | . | TGTGCCAGCAACACCCTGGGGAACAATGAGCAGTTCTTC | CASNTLGNNEQFF
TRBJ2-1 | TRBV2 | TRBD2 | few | TGTGCCAGCAGTGTCGAGCGGGAGAGGACGAATGAGCAGTTCTTC | CASSVERERTNEQFF
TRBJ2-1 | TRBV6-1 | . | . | TGTGCCAGCAGTGAGGACAACTACAATGAGCAGTTCTTC | CASSEDNYNEQFF
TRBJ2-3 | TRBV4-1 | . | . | TGCGCCAGCAACCCACTTGATCGAGGGGAGATCCGGGCCGATACGCAGTATTTT | CASNPLDRGEIRADTQYF
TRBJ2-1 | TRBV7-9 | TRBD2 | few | TGTGCCAGCAGCTTAAGCCTAGCGGGAGGGAATCAGTTCTTC | CASSLSLAGGNQFF
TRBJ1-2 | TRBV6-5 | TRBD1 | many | TGTGCCAGCAGTCGGGACAGGGCCTATGGCTACACCTTC | CASSRDRAYGYTF
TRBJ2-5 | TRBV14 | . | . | TGTGCCAGCAGCCAAGCGGTGGAGGCCCAGTACTTC | CASSQAVEAQYF
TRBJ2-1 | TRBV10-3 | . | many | TGTGCCATCAGTGAGTTTGGACAGACCTACAATGAGCAGTTCTTC | CAISEFGQTYNEQFF
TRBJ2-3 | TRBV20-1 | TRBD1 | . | TGCAGTGCTAGTGATCTGGAGACAGGGGCAGATACGCAGTATTTT | CSASDLETGADTQYF
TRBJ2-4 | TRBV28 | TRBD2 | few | TGTGCCAGCAGACTTGCGCAGGCTAGCGGCAAAAACATTCAGTACTTC | CASRLAQASGKNIQYF